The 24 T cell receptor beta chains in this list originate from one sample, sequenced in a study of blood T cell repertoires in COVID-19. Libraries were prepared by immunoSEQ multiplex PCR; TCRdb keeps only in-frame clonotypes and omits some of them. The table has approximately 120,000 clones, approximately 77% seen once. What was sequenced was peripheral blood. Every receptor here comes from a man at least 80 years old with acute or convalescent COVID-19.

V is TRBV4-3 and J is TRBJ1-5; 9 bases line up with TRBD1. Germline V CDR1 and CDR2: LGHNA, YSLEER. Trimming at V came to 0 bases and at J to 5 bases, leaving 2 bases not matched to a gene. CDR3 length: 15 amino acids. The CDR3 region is CASSQDTGGDQPQHF. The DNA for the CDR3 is TGCGCCAGCAGCCAAGACACAGGGGGCGATCAGCCCCAGCATTTT.

CDR3 nucleotides: TGTGCCAGCAGTGAGGACACGCTTTCCTACGAGCAGTACTTC. As protein: CASSEDTLSYEQYF. J is TRBJ2-7 and V is TRBV2; tentative D call: TRBD1 (5 bases). The V end lost 3 bases, the J end lost 1 base, and 10 bases lay between the germline ends. The CDR3 spans 14 residues. Germline V gives CDR1 SNHLY, CDR2 FYNNEI.

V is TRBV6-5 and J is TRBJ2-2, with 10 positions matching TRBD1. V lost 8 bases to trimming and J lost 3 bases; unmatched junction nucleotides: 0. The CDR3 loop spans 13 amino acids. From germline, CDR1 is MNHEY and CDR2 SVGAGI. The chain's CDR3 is CASGTGDTGELFF. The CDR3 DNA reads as TGTGCCAGCGGGACAGGGGACACCGGGGAGCTGTTTTTT.

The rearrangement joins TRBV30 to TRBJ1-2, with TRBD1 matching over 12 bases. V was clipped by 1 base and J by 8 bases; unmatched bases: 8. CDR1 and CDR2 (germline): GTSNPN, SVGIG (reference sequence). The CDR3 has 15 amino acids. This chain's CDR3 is CAWSAPGTGGKGYTF. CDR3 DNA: TGTGCCTGGAGTGCCCCCGGGACAGGGGGCAAGGGCTACACCTTC.

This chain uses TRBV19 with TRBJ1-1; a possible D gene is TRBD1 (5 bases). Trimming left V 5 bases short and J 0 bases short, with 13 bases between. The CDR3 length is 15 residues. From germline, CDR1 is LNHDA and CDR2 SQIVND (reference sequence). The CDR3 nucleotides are TGTGCCAGTAGTCTCTATACAGGTTTGAACACTGAAGCTTTCTTT. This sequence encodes CASSLYTGLNTEAFF.

This chain's CDR3 is CASGFRTGGLDDYGYTF. The CDR3 DNA follows: TGTGCTAGTGGTTTTCGGACAGGGGGCCTAGACGACTATGGCTACACCTTC. V gene TRBV12-5 combines with J gene TRBJ1-2; TRBD1 matches at 11 bases. Trimming cost V 3 bases and J 3 bases; bases outside gene matches: 9. The CDR3 spans 17 residues. CDR1 and CDR2 from the germline V gene are LGHNT and FRNRAP. The full variable domain, in which reference TRBV12-5 and TRBJ1-2 provide the parts outside the CDR3, is DARVTQTPRHKVTEMGQEVTMRCQPILGHNTVFWYRQTMMQGLELLAYFRNRAPLDDSGMPKDRFSAEMPDATLATLKIQPSEPRDSAVYFCASGFRTGGLDDYGYTFGSGTRLTVV.

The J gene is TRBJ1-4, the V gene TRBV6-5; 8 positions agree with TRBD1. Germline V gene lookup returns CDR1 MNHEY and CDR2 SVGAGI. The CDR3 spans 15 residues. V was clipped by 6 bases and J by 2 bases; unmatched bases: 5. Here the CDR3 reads CASRGRTGTNEKLFF. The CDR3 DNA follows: TGTGCCAGCAGGGGGAGGACAGGGACTAATGAAAAACTGTTTTTT.

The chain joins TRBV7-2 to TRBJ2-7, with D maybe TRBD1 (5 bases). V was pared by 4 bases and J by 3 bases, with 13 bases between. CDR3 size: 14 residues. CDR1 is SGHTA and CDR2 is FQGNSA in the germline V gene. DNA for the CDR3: TGTGCCAGCAGCTCACCAGGGCGTAGCTACGAGCAGTACTTC. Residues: CASSSPGRSYEQYF.

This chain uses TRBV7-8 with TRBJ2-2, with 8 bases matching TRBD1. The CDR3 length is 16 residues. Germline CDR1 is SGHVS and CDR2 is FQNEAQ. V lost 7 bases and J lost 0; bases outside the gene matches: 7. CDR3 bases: TGTGCCAGCACGGCCAGGGGGCCCGCGAACACCGGGGAGCTGTTTTTT. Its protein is CASTARGPANTGELFF.

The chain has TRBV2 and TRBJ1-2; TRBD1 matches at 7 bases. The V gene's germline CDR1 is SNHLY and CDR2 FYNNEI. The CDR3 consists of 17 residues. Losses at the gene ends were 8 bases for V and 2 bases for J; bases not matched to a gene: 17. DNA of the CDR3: TGTGCCAGCTTCTATGGAGGGGGCCTCCGAACCAACTATGGCTACACCTTC. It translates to CASFYGGGLRTNYGYTF.

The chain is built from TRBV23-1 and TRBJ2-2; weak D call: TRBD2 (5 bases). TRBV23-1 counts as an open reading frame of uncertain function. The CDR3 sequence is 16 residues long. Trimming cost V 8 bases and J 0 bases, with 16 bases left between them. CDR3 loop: CASRDRELANTGELFF. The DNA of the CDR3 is TGCGCCAGCCGCGACCGGGAACTCGCGAACACCGGGGAGCTGTTTTTT.

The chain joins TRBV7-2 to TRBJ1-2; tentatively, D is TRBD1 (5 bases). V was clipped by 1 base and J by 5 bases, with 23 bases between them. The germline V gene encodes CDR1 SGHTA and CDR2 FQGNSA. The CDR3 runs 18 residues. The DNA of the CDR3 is TGTGCCAGCAGCTTAGTTTCCGGAGGGGCAGGGAGGCCTTATGGCTACACCTTC. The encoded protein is CASSLVSGGAGRPYGYTF. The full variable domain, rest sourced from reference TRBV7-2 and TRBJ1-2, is GAGVSQSPSNKVTEKGKDVELRCDPISGHTALYWYRQSLGQGLEFLIYFQGNSAPDKSGLPSDRFSAERTGGSVSTLTIQRTQQEDSAVYLCASSLVSGGAGRPYGYTFGSGTRLTVV.

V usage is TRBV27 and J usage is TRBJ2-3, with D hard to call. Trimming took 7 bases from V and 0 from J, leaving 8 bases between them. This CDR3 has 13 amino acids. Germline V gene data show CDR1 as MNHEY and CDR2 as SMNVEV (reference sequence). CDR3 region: CASTRSSTDTQYF. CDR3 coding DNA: TGTGCCAGCACGAGATCTAGCACAGATACGCAGTATTTT.

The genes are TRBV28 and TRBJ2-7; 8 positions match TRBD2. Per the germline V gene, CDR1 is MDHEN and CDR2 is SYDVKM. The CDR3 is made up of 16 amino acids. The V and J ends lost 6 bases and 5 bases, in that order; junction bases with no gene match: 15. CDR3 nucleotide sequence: TGTGCCAGCAGCTCTGACAGGAGTAGCGGGGCGAACGAGCAGTACTTC. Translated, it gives CASSSDRSSGANEQYF.

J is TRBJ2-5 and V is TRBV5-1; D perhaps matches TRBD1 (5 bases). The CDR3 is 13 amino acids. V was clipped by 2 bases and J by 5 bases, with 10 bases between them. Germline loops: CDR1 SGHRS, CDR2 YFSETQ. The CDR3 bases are TGCGCCAGCAGCTTCCGGTCAGGGGAGACCCAGTACTTC. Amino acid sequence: CASSFRSGETQYF.

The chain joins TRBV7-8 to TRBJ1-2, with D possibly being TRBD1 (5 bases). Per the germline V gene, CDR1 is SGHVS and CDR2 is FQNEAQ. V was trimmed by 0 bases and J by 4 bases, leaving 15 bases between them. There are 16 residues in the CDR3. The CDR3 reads CASSLAPGGTTYGYTF. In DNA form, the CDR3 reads TGTGCCAGCAGCTTAGCGCCGGGGGGTACGACCTATGGCTACACCTTC.

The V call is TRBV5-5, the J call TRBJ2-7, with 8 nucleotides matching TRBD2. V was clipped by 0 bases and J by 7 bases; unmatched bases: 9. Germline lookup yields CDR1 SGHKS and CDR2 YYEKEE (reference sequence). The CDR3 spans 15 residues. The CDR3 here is CASSLAPGGPGEQYF. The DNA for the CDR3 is TGTGCCAGCAGCTTGGCCCCGGGGGGGCCGGGGGAGCAGTACTTC. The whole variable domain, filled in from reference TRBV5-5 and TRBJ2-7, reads DAGVTQSPTHLIKTRGQQVTLRCSPISGHKSVSWYQQVLGQGPQFIFQYYEKEERGRGNFPDRFSARQFPNYSSELNVNALLLGDSALYLCASSLAPGGPGEQYFGPGTRLTVT.

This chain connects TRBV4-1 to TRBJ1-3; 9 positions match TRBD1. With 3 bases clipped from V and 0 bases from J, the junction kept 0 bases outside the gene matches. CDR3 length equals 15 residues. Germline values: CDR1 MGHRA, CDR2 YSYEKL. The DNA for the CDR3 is TGCGCCAGCAGCCAGGACAGGGGCTCTGGAAACACCATATATTTT. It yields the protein CASSQDRGSGNTIYF.

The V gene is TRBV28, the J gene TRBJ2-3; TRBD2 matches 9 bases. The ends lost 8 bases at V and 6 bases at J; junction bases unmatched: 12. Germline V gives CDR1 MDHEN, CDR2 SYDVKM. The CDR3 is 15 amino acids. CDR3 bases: TGTGCCAGCCGTACTCCGGGACTAGCAGTCGATACGCAGTATTTT. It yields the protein CASRTPGLAVDTQYF.

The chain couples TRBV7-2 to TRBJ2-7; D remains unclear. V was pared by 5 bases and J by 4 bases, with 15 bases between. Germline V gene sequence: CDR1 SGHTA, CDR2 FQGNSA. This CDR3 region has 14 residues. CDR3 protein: CASSLNQAIYEQYF. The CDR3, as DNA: TGTGCCAGCAGCCTAAATCAAGCGATATACGAGCAGTACTTC.

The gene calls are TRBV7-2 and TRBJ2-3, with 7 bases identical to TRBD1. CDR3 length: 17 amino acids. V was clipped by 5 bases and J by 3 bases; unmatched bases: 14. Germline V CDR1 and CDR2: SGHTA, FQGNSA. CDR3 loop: CASSKNPRGRGTDTQYF. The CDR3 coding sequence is TGTGCCAGCAGCAAAAATCCTAGGGGGCGCGGGACAGATACGCAGTATTTT. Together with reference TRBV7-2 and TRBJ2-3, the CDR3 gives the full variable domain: GAGVSQSPSNKVTEKGKDVELRCDPISGHTALYWYRQSLGQGLEFLIYFQGNSAPDKSGLPSDRFSAERTGGSVSTLTIQRTQQEDSAVYLCASSKNPRGRGTDTQYFGPGTRLTVL.

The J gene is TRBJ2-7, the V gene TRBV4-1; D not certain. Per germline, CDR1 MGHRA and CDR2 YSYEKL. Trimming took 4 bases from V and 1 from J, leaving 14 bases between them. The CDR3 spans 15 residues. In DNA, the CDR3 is TGCGCCAGCAGCCCGGTTGAGCGAGGATCCTACGAGCAGTACTTC. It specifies CASSPVERGSYEQYF.

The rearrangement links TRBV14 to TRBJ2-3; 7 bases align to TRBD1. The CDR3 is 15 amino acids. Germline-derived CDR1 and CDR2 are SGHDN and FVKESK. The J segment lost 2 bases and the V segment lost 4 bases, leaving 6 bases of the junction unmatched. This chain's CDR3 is CASSPPGQNTDTQYF. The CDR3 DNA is TGTGCCAGCAGCCCTCCGGGACAGAACACAGATACGCAGTATTTT.

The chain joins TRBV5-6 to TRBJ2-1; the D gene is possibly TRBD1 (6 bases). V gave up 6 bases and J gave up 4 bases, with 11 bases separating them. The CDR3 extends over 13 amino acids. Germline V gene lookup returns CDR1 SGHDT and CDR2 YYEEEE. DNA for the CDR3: TGTGCCAGCACCAAGGGGGTGTACAATGAGCAGTTCTTC. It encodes CASTKGVYNEQFF.